This entry describes one T cell receptor (beta chain). Original processing methods: Reference gene primer amplification gave nucleated cell count estimates. Method: immunoSEQ multiplex PCR; TCRdb's copy keeps in-frame clones and lacks some. That table is the source of V, J and clone size, and D and trimming were worked out from the DNA. The profile covers about 230,000 clones, with about nine tenths appearing a single time and about 4% taken by the ten largest. The data belong to a study of blood T cell repertoires in COVID-19. Study-wide background: T cells, B-cell-depleted T cells, or PBMCs provided the cDNA or gDNA that served as material.

Living in 25 or so US areas, the participants were between roughly 18 and 90 years of age. Grouping used clinical history reported by participants in a survey and questionnaire. The CDR3 spans 12 residues. CDR1 and CDR2 from the germline V gene are MDHEN and SYDVKM. V was shortened by 4 bases and J by 1 base, with 4 bases between the two germline ends. The chain joins TRBV28 to TRBJ1-1; D ambiguous. The source material was PBMCs or T cells enriched from blood (not recorded which). The sequence came from a woman aged 25 to 39 with acute COVID-19. The CDR3 DNA reads as TGTGCCAGCAGTTGGAGGAACACTGAAGCTTTCTTT. This gives the protein CASSWRNTEAFF.